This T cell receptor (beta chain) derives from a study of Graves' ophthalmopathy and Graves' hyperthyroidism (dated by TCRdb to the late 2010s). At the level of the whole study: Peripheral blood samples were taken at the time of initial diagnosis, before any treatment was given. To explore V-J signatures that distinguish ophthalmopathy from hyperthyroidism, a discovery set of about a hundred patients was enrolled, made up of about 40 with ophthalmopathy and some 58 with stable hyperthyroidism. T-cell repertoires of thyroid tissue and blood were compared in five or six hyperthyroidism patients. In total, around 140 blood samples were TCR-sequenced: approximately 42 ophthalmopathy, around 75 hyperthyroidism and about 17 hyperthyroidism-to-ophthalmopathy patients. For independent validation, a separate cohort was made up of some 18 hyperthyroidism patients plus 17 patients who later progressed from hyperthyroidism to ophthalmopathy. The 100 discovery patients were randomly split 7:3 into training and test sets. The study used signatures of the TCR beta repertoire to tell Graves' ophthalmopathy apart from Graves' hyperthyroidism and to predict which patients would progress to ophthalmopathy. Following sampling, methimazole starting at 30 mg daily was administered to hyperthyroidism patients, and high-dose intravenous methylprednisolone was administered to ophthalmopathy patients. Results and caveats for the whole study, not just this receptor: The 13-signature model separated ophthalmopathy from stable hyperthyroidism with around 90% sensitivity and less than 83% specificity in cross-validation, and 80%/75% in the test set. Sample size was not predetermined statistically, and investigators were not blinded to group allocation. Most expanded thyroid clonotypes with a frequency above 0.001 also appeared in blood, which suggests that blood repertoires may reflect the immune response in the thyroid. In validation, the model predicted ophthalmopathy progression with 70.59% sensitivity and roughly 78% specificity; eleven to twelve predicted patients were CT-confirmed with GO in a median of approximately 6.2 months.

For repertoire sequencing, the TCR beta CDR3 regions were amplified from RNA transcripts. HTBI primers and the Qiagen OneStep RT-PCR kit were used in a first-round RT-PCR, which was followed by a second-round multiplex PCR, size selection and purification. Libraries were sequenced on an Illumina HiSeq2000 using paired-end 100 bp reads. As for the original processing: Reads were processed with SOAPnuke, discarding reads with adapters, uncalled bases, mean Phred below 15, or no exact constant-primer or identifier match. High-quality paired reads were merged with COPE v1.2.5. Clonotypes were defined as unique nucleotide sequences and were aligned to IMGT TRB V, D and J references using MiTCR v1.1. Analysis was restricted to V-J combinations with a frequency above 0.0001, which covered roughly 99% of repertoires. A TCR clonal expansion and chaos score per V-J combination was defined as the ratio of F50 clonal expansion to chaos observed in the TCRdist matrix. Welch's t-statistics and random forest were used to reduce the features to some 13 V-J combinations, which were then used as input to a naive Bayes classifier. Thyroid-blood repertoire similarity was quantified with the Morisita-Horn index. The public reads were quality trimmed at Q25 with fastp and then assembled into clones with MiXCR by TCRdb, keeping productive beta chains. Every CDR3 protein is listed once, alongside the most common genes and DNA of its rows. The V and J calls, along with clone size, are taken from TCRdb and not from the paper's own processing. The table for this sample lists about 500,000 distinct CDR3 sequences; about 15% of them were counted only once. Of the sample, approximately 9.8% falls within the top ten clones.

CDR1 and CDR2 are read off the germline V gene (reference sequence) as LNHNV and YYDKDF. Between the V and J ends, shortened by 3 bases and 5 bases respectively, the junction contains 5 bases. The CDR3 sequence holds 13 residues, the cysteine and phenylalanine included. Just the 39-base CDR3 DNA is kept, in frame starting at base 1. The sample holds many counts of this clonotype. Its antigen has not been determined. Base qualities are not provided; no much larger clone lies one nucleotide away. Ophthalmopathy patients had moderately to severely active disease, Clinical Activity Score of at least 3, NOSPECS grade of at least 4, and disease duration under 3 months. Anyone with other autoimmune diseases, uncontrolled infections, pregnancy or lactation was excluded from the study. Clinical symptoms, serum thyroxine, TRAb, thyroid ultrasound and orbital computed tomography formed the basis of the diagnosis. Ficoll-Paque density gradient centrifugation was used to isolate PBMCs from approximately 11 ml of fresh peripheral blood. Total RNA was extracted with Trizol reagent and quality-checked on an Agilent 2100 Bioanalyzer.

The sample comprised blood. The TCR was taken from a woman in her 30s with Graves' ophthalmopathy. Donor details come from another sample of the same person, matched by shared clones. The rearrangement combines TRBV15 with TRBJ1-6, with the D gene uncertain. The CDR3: CATSSDNNSPLHF. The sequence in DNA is TGTGCCACCAGCAGCGACAATAATTCACCCCTCCACTTT.